This T cell receptor beta chain was captured by sequencing in a study of blood T cell repertoires in COVID-19. Across the whole study: Researchers got acute and convalescent COVID-19 samples from the United States, Italy and Spain. PBMCs, B-cell-depleted T cells, or T cells provided the cDNA or gDNA that made up the material.

Cohorts were assigned according to the clinical history that participants reported. The trim removed 2 bases at V and 5 bases at J, leaving 7 bases unmatched. This CDR3 has 15 amino acids. Germline V gene sequence: CDR1 SNHLY, CDR2 FYNNEI. Authors' data handling: Amplification with reference gene primers provided the estimates of nucleated cell counts. TCRdb's table, derived via immunoSEQ multiplex PCR, lists solely in-frame clones and lacks some. V, J and clone size derive from that table, while D and trimming were established from the DNA sequence. In the table there are approximately 250,000 clones, roughly 90% of which are singletons.

Sample: PBMCs or T cells enriched from blood (not recorded which). The J gene is TRBJ2-5, the V gene TRBV2; TRBD2 matches at 8 bases. The sequence was obtained from a woman in her thirties who had recovered from COVID-19. The CDR3 bases are TGTGCCAGCAGTGAACAAAGCGGGAGTGGCGAGACCCAGTACTTC. Amino acids: CASSEQSGSGETQYF.